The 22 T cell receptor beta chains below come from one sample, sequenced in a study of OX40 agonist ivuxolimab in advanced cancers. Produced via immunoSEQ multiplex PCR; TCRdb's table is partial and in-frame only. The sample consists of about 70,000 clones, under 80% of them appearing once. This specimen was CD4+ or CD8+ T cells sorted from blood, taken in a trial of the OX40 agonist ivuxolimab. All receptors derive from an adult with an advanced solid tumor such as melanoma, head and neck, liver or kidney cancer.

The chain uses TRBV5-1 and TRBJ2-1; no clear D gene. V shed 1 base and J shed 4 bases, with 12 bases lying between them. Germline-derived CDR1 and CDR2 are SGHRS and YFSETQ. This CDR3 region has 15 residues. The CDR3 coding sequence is TGCGCCAGCAGCTTGAGAAATTTGGGTTACAATGAGCAGTTCTTC. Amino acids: CASSLRNLGYNEQFF.

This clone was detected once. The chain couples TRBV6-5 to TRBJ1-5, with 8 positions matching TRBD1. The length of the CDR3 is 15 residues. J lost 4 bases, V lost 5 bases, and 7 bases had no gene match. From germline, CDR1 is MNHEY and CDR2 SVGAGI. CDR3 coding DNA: TGTGCCAGCAGTCGACGATACAGGGGGAATCAGCCCCAGCATTTT. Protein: CASSRRYRGNQPQHF.

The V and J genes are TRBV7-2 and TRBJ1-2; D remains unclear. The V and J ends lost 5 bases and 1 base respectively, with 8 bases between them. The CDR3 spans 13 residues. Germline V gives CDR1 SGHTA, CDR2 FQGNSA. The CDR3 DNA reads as TGTGCCAGCAGCCCACCCCTTAACTATGGCTACACCTTC. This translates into CASSPPLNYGYTF.

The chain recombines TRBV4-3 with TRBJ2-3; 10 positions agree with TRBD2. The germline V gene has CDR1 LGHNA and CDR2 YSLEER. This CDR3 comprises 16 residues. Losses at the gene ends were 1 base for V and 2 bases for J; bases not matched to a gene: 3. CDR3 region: CASSQVSGGFTDTQYF. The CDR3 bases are TGCGCCAGCAGCCAAGTTAGCGGGGGGTTCACAGATACGCAGTATTTT.

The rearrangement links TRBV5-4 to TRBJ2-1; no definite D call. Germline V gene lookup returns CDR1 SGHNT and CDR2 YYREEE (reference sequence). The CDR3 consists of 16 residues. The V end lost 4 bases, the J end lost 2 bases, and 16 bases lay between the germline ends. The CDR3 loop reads CASSPPGSKAYNEQFF. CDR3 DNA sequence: TGTGCCAGCAGCCCCCCGGGTAGTAAGGCCTACAATGAGCAGTTCTTC.

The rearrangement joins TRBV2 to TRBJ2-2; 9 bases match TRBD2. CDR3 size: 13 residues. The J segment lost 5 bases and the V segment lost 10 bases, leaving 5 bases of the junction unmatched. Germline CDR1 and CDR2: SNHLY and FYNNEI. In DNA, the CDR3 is TGTGCCACAGGACTAGCGCGGACCGGGGAGCTGTTTTTT. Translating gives CATGLARTGELFF.

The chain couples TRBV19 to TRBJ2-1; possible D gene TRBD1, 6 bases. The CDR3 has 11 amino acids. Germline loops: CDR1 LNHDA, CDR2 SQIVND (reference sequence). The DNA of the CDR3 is TGTGCTACTACAGGGAACAAGATCAAGTTCTTC. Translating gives CATTGNKIKFF. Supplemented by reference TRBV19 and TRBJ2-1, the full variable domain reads DGGITQSPKYLFRKEGQNVTLSCEQNLNHDAMYWYRQDPGQGLRLIYYSQIVNDFQKGDIAEGYSVSREKKESFPLTVTSAQKNPTAFYLCATTGNKIKFFGPGTRLTVL.

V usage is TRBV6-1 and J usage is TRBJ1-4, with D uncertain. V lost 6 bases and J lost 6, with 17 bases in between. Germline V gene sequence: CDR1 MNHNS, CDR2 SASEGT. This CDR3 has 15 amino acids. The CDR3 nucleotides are TGTGCCAGCAGCGATACCGGACCTCGGGATGAAAAACTGTTTTTT. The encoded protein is CASSDTGPRDEKLFF.

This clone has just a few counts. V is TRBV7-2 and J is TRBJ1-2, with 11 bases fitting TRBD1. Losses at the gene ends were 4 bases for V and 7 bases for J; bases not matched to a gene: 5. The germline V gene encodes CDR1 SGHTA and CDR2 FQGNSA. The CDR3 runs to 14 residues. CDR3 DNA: TGTGCCAGCAGCTCGGGACAGGGGGTTACTGGCTACACCTTC. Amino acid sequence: CASSSGQGVTGYTF. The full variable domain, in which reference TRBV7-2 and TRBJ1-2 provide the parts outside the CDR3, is GAGVSQSPSNKVTEKGKDVELRCDPISGHTALYWYRQSLGQGLEFLIYFQGNSAPDKSGLPSDRFSAERTGGSVSTLTIQRTQQEDSAVYLCASSSGQGVTGYTFGSGTRLTVV.

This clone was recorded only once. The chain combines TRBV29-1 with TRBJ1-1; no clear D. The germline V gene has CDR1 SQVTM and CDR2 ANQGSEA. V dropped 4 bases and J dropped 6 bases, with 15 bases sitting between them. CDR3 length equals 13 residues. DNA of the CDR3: TGCAGCGTTGGGAGCCGAGAAGAGGCTGAAGCTTTCTTT. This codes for CSVGSREEAEAFF.

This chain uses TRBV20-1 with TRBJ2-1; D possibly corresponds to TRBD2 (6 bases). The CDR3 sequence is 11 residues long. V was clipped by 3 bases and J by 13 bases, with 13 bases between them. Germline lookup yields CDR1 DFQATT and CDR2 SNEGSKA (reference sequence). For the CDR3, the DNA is TGCAGTGCTAGTGACGGGAGTCAACAGTTCTTC. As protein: CSASDGSQQFF.

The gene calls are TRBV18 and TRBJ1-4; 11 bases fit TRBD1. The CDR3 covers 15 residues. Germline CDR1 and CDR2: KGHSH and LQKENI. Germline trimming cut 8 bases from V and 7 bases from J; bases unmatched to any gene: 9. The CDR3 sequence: CASSPRTGGGEKLFF. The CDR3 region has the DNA TGTGCCAGCAGCCCCCGGACAGGGGGCGGTGAAAAACTGTTTTTT.

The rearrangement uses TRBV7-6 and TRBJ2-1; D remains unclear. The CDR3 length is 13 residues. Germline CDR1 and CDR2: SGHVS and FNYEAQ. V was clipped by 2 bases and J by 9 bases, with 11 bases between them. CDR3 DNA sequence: TGTGCCAGCAGCTTATCGGTGGCGAGTGAGCAGTTCTTC. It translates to CASSLSVASEQFF. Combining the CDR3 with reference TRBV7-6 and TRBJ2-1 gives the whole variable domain GAGVSQSPRYKVTKRGQDVALRCDPISGHVSLYWYRQALGQGPEFLTYFNYEAQQDKSGLPNDRFSAERPEGSISTLTIQRTEQRDSAMYRCASSLSVASEQFFGPGTRLTVL.

The CDR3 sequence is CASSDSSGGLVNEQFF. The CDR3 nucleotides are TGTGCCAGCAGTGACTCGAGTGGAGGGTTGGTCAATGAGCAGTTCTTC. The chain has TRBV6-4 and TRBJ2-1; possibly TRBD2 for D (6 bases). This CDR3 spans 16 amino acids. In germline, CDR1 is MRHNA, CDR2 SNTAGT. Trimming took 0 bases from V and 6 from J, leaving 15 bases between them.

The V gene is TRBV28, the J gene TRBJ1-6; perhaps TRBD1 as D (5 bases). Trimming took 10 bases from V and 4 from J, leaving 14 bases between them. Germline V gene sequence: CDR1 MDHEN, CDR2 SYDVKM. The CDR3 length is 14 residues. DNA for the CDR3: TGTGCCACGAGGGGACCGCCGTATAATTCACCCCTCCACTTT. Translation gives CATRGPPYNSPLHF.

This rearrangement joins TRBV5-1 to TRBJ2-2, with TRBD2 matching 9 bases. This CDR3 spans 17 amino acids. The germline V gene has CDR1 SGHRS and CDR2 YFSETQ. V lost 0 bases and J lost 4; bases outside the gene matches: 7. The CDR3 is CASSLAPAGGSTGELFF. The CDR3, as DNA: TGCGCCAGCAGCTTGGCACCCGCGGGGGGGAGCACCGGGGAGCTGTTTTTT.

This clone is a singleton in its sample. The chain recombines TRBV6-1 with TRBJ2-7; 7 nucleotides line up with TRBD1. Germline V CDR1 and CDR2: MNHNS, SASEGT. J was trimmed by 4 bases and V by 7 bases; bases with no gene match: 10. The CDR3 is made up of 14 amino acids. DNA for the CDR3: TGTGCCAGCACCCTTGACAGGGATGGTTACGAGCAGTACTTC. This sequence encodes CASTLDRDGYEQYF.

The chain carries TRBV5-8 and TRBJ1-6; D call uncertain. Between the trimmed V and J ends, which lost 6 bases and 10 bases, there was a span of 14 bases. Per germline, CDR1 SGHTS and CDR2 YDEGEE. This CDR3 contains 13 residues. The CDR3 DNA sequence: TGTGCCAGCACAGTTCGGTCGAGGTCACCCCTCCACTTT. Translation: CASTVRSRSPLHF.

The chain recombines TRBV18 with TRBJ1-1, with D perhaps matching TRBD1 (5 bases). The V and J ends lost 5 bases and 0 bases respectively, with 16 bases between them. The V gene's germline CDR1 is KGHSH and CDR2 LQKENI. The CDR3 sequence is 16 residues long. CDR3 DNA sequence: TGTGCCAGCTCATCGTCGCGACAGACAATGAACACTGAAGCTTTCTTT. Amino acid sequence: CASSSSRQTMNTEAFF.

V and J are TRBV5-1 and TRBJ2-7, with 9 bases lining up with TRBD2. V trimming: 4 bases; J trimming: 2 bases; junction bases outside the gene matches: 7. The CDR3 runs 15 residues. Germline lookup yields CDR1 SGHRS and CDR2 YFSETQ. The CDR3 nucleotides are TGCGCCAGCAGCCCTGGCGGGGGGGGACCCTACGAGCAGTACTTC. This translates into CASSPGGGGPYEQYF.

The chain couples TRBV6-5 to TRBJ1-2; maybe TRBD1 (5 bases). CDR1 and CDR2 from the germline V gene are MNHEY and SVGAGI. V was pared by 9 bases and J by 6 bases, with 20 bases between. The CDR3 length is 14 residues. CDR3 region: CASQSLVRGNGYTF. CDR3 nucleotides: TGTGCCAGTCAATCCCTGGTAAGGGGAAATGGCTACACCTTC.

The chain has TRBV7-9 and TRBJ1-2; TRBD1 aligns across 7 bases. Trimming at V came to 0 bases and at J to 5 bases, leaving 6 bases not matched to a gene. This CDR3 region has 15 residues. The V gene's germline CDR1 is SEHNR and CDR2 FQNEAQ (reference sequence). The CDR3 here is CASSLAPRGGYGYTF. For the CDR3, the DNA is TGTGCCAGCAGCTTAGCCCCCAGGGGGGGGTATGGCTACACCTTC. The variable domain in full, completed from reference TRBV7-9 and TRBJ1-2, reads DTGVSQNPRHKITKRGQNVTFRCDPISEHNRLYWYRQTLGQGPEFLTYFQNEAQLEKSRLLSDRFSAERPKGSFSTLEIQRTEQGDSAMYLCASSLAPRGGYGYTFGSGTRLTVV.